The sequence of this TCR beta chain was determined in a study of cytomegalovirus exposure and HLA in healthy donors. In this sample, this clone turned up a few times. Vbeta (60) and Jbeta (13) primers were used in the PCR. The data were produced by immunoSEQ multiplex PCR, yet TCRdb's version contains in-frame clones alone and is incomplete. The table lists 95,000 to 150,000 clones, around 80% of them singletons, with over 0.2% in the top ten. This CDR3 region has 12 residues. J was trimmed by 6 bases and V by 6 bases; bases with no gene match: 1. The germline V gene has CDR1 MGHDK and CDR2 SYGVNS. The V gene is TRBV25-1, the J gene TRBJ1-5, with 8 bases matching TRBD1. The receptor comes from a man aged 50-59 years in good health and CMV-seronegative. Sequenced input: PBMCs. The CDR3 DNA follows: TGTGCCAGCAGACAGGGGGGTCAGCCCCAGCATTTT. Translation gives CASRQGGQPQHF.